The rows below give T cell receptor beta chains drawn from one sample of a study of blood T cell repertoires in COVID-19. TCRdb's copy holds only in-frame clones and misses some; the assay was immunoSEQ multiplex PCR. Of 110,000 or so clones in the sample, over 80% were seen once. Sequencing used peripheral blood. Receptors were obtained from a woman aged 55-69 years with acute or convalescent COVID-19. The CDR3 runs from the conserved cysteine through the conserved F or W.

J gene: TRBJ2-5; V gene: TRBV5-6; CDR3 protein: CASSLVPGERETQYF
J gene: TRBJ1-4; V gene: TRBV27; CDR3 protein: CASSLDRGPPREKLFF
J gene: TRBJ2-5; V gene: TRBV28; CDR3 protein: CASSLYKSGTQYF
J gene: TRBJ1-3; V gene: TRBV2; CDR3 protein: CASSEGPAGFGNTIYF
J gene: TRBJ2-5; V gene: TRBV5-1; CDR3 protein: CASRAGSGKETQYF
J gene: TRBJ2-3; V gene: TRBV5-6; CDR3 protein: CASSIGQGVGYTQYF
J gene: TRBJ1-1; V gene: TRBV10-1; CDR3 protein: CASGPHGGVAFF
J gene: TRBJ1-2; V gene: TRBV3-1/TRBV3-2; CDR3 protein: CASSQQGTFTGYTF
J gene: TRBJ1-1; V gene: TRBV29-1; CDR3 protein: CSVESRGGTEAFF
J gene: TRBJ2-2; V gene: TRBV5-1; CDR3 protein: CASSLSQLTGELFF
J gene: TRBJ1-5; V gene: TRBV28; CDR3 protein: CASSFKGHNTYNQPQHF
J gene: TRBJ1-1; V gene: TRBV6-5; CDR3 protein: CASSRQVGGTEAFF
J gene: TRBJ2-1; V gene: TRBV11-3; CDR3 protein: CASSPGGAGTGSAVEQFF
J gene: TRBJ1-2; V gene: TRBV20-1; CDR3 protein: CSASGGYGYTF
J gene: TRBJ1-4; V gene: TRBV5-5; CDR3 protein: CASSLRQGNEKLFF
J gene: TRBJ1-1; V gene: TRBV28; CDR3 protein: CASPPGTENTEAFF
J gene: TRBJ1-5; V gene: TRBV10-3; CDR3 protein: CAISENFGTSGQPQHF
J gene: TRBJ1-5; V gene: TRBV15; CDR3 protein: CATSRVRGFGNQPQHF
J gene: TRBJ1-1; V gene: TRBV24-1; CDR3 protein: CATSELCVGGRENTEAFF
J gene: TRBJ1-2; V gene: TRBV6-5; CDR3 protein: CASRRDGTGYGYTF
J gene: TRBJ2-3; V gene: TRBV6-5; CDR3 protein: CASSGTSGTDTQYF
J gene: TRBJ2-5; V gene: TRBV24-1; CDR3 protein: CATSDGRREAGPQETQYF
J gene: TRBJ1-2; V gene: TRBV5-4; CDR3 protein: CASSLEIGVYTF
J gene: TRBJ1-6; V gene: TRBV27; CDR3 protein: CASSLDRGRLNSPLHF
J gene: TRBJ1-1; V gene: TRBV28; CDR3 protein: CATISSRGFKAEAFF
J gene: TRBJ1-1; V gene: TRBV11-2; CDR3 protein: CASSPRVSNTEAFF
J gene: TRBJ1-3; V gene: TRBV3-1/TRBV3-2; CDR3 protein: CASSQRGSGNTIYF
J gene: TRBJ2-3; V gene: TRBV20-1; CDR3 protein: CSASFIAADTQYF
J gene: TRBJ1-1; V gene: TRBV28; CDR3 protein: CASSPRTEAFF
J gene: TRBJ2-7; V gene: TRBV28; CDR3 protein: CASGRQGEYEQYF
J gene: TRBJ1-2; V gene: TRBV7-2; CDR3 protein: CASSFGTGGQDGYTF
J gene: TRBJ2-6; V gene: TRBV7-8; CDR3 protein: CASSLAGRDGSGANVLTF
J gene: TRBJ1-2; V gene: TRBV30; CDR3 protein: CAWSEAVNYGYTF
J gene: TRBJ2-5; V gene: TRBV19; CDR3 protein: CASSSSGGAVETQYF
J gene: TRBJ2-1; V gene: TRBV11-3; CDR3 protein: CASSSQGSSYNEQFF
J gene: TRBJ1-4; V gene: TRBV14; CDR3 protein: CASSQPQLTGEKLFF
J gene: TRBJ1-1; V gene: TRBV28; CDR3 protein: CASSKVGEANTEAFF
J gene: TRBJ1-3; V gene: TRBV24-1; CDR3 protein: CATEGYGNTIYF
J gene: TRBJ2-2; V gene: TRBV7-2; CDR3 protein: CASSLRLPGTGELFF
J gene: TRBJ2-3; V gene: TRBV25-1; CDR3 protein: CVTASTDTQYF
J gene: TRBJ1-4; V gene: TRBV6-5; CDR3 protein: CASSSTRLEKLFF
J gene: TRBJ2-2; V gene: TRBV9; CDR3 protein: CASRGREGRTGELFF
J gene: TRBJ2-1; V gene: TRBV30; CDR3 protein: CAWSVPGLAGNEQFF
J gene: TRBJ1-2; V gene: TRBV29-1; CDR3 protein: CSVGTGRNYGYTF
J gene: TRBJ1-5; V gene: TRBV24-1; CDR3 protein: CATSDSRVQPQHF
J gene: TRBJ2-1; V gene: TRBV19; CDR3 protein: CASSNLDRAKGEQFF